This record concerns one T cell receptor (beta chain) sequence. This sample was taken from a study of T cell changes during pregnancy in multiple sclerosis. The CDR3 contains 18 residues. Germline V gene lookup returns CDR1 MGHRA and CDR2 YSYEKL. The J segment lost 0 bases and the V segment lost 3 bases, leaving 12 bases of the junction unmatched. This table comes from immunoSEQ multiplex PCR, and its TCRdb copy is limited to in-frame clones, with some not included. The table has around 30,000 clones, about nine tenths seen once. This specimen consisted of CD8+ T cells from peripheral blood mononuclear cells, obtained in the second trimester of pregnancy. The chain has TRBV4-1 and TRBJ2-7; 9 bases agree with TRBD2. The sequence was collected from a female donor with multiple sclerosis, enrolled in a pregnancy study. The CDR3: CASSQGVGLAGISYEQYF. CDR3 in DNA: TGCGCCAGCAGCCAGGGAGTGGGTCTAGCGGGAATCTCCTACGAGCAGTACTTC.